This section outlines one T cell receptor beta chain sequence together with its context. The data were taken from a study of blood T cell repertoires in COVID-19. Study details: Samples representing acute and convalescent COVID-19 were sourced from the United States, Italy and Spain. PBMCs, B-cell-depleted T cells, or T cells were the source of the cDNA or gDNA that made up the material.

CDR3 length equals 15 residues. As processed by the authors: Nucleated cell counts were estimated from reference gene primer amplification. TCRdb's copy holds only in-frame clones and misses some; the assay was immunoSEQ multiplex PCR. V and J calls and clone size are as listed in that table; D and trimming were resolved from the DNA. The table lists 57,000 or so clones, 70% to 85% of them singletons. This clonotype was obtained from a woman older than 75 with active or convalescent COVID-19. V is TRBV12-2 and J is TRBJ1-6; the table's TRBD1 call for D was not verified on the DNA. TRBV12-2 is designated a pseudogene. Source material: peripheral blood. The CDR3 DNA reads TGTGCAAGTCGCCTCAACAGGGGGCTTGGGTCACCCCTCCACTTT. Translated: CASRLNRGLGSPLHF.